This TCR beta chain appears in the sequencing data of a study of T-cell reconstitution after alpha-beta-depleted transplantation in children (dated by TCRdb to the mid-2010s). General notes on the study: Using TCR repertoire profiling, the study followed T-cell immune reconstitution in a quantitative way in children after TCRalphabeta/CD19-depleted allogeneic hematopoietic cell transplantation.

With regard to this clonotype: Its antigen has not been determined. Within one base of it there is no much larger clone, and no base qualities were kept.

Library prep was done by PCR. The reads were generated on an Illumina HiSeq 2500. TCR libraries were prepared with molecular barcoding, using unique molecular identifiers to normalize TCRbeta repertoire quantification. The public reads were run again by TCRdb, first through fastp at Q25 and then through MiXCR, and only productive beta chains were kept. Entries that share a CDR3 protein sequence are merged under the most common genes and DNA. This sample has about 500,000 distinct CDR3 sequences in its table, and around a third of those were observed once. About 2.3% of the sample is taken by the ten largest. For CDR1 and CDR2, the germline V gene lists SGDLS and YYNGEE. After removal of 0 bases from V and 3 bases from J, the junction retains 3 bases not matched to a gene. From its cysteine to its phenylalanine, the CDR3 spans 14 amino acids. Only the CDR3 DNA is retained, 42 bases long and in frame from the first base.

The sample was PBMCs from the stem cell graft donor, taken from the stem cell graft. This TCR was sampled from a human donor who donated a stem cell graft to a child with aplastic anemia. The receptor chain draws on TRBV9 and TRBJ2-7; 7 bases in the junction line up with TRBD2. The CDR3 reads as follows: CASSVGGLVYEQYF. The DNA sequence follows: TGTGCCAGCAGCGTAGGTGGACTAGTCTACGAGCAGTACTTC.